Below are 17 T cell receptor beta chains sequenced from a single sample in a study of blood T cell repertoires in COVID-19. TCRdb's table, derived via immunoSEQ multiplex PCR, lists solely in-frame clones and lacks some. Among about 220,000 clones listed, around four fifths were seen once. Sequences were obtained from peripheral blood. The source of these receptors is a woman between 45 and 60 years old with acute or convalescent COVID-19.

The rearrangement uses TRBV7-9 and TRBJ2-3; 9 nucleotides align to TRBD1. Per germline, CDR1 SEHNR and CDR2 FQNEAQ (reference sequence). V dropped 4 bases and J dropped 5; count of bases not matched to a gene: 16. The CDR3 contains 18 residues. The CDR3 DNA sequence: TGTGCCAGCAGCTCCCCCCGGGACAGGGACCGAAAACGAGATACGCAGTATTTT. Translating it yields CASSSPRDRDRKRDTQYF.

The sample holds one count of this clone. The chain combines TRBV4-2 with TRBJ1-2; D remains unclear. The CDR3 length is 13 residues. Germline loops: CDR1 LGHNA, CDR2 YNFKEQ. Trimming shortened V by 6 bases and J by 2 bases, and 10 bases separated the two germline ends. CDR3 in DNA: TGTGCCAGCAGAAGTGGAGCGAACTATGGCTACACCTTC. Its protein is CASRSGANYGYTF.

This chain links TRBV15 with TRBJ1-1; 7 nucleotides match TRBD1. V gave up 1 base and J gave up 4 bases; unmatched junction bases: 3. CDR3 length equals 14 residues. Germline V lookup: CDR1 LNHNV, CDR2 YYDKDF (reference sequence). The CDR3 here is CATSRVPGGTEAFF. The CDR3 coding sequence is TGTGCCACCAGCAGAGTCCCAGGGGGCACTGAAGCTTTCTTT.

This clone was counted many times. This CDR3 reads CASSLIATPSTGELFF. CDR3 DNA: TGTGCCAGCAGCTTGATCGCGACACCCAGCACCGGGGAGCTGTTTTTT. This chain joins TRBV5-5 and TRBJ2-2; D remains unclear. The CDR3 totals 16 residues. Germline V gene lookup returns CDR1 SGHKS and CDR2 YYEKEE (reference sequence). V dropped 1 base and J dropped 4 bases, with 14 bases sitting between them. Complete variable domain (other parts from reference TRBV5-5 and TRBJ2-2): DAGVTQSPTHLIKTRGQQVTLRCSPISGHKSVSWYQQVLGQGPQFIFQYYEKEERGRGNFPDRFSARQFPNYSSELNVNALLLGDSALYLCASSLIATPSTGELFFGEGSRLTVL.

The chain combines TRBV7-6 with TRBJ2-1; 11 bases align to TRBD2. V lost 4 bases to trimming and J lost 6 bases; unmatched junction nucleotides: 8. The CDR3 runs 16 residues. The germline CDR1 and CDR2 sequences are SGHVS and FNYEAQ. CDR3 nucleotide sequence: TGTGCCAGCAGCTCCAATAGCGGGAGGGCCCTCAATGAGCAGTTCTTC. Encoded protein: CASSSNSGRALNEQFF.

The V and J genes are TRBV29-1 and TRBJ2-1; 9 positions agree with TRBD1. The germline V gene has CDR1 SQVTM and CDR2 ANQGSEA. There are 13 residues in the CDR3. CDR3 protein: CIFTGGAGNEQFF. Here the CDR3 DNA reads TGCATCTTTACAGGGGGCGCGGGGAATGAGCAGTTCTTC.

The CDR3 sequence: CASSDSAGAPDTQYF. The CDR3 DNA sequence: TGTGCCAGCAGTGACTCTGCGGGAGCCCCAGATACGCAGTATTTT. The chain links TRBV6-4 to TRBJ2-3; the match to TRBD2 covers 7 bases. Losses at the gene ends were 0 bases for V and 4 bases for J; bases not matched to a gene: 4. The CDR3 is 15 amino acids. Germline V gives CDR1 MRHNA, CDR2 SNTAGT.

This chain connects TRBV20-1 to TRBJ1-1; D is uncertain. Trimming shortened V by 1 base and J by 7 bases, and 7 bases separated the two germline ends. Germline V gives CDR1 DFQATT, CDR2 SNEGSKA (reference sequence). The CDR3 extends over 11 amino acids. The CDR3 DNA follows: TGCAGTGCTAGAGTAACAGTTGAAGCTTTCTTT. Translated, it gives CSARVTVEAFF.

The gene calls are TRBV28 and TRBJ2-1; TRBD2 matches 12 bases. V shed 2 bases and J 4 bases; nucleotides not matched to a gene: 9. Germline values: CDR1 MDHEN, CDR2 SYDVKM. This CDR3 is 18 amino acids long. This CDR3 is CASSLPERLAGVYNEQFF. CDR3 nucleotide sequence: TGTGCCAGCAGTTTACCCGAGAGACTAGCGGGAGTGTACAATGAGCAGTTCTTC.

A single count supports this clone. This sequence joins TRBV27 and TRBJ2-1, with TRBD2 identical over 7 bases. CDR1 is MNHEY and CDR2 is SMNVEV in the germline V gene (reference sequence). Trimming at V came to 6 bases and at J to 6 bases, leaving 5 bases not matched to a gene. The CDR3 consists of 13 residues. CDR3 sequence: CASRVGGSNEQFF. The CDR3 region has the DNA TGTGCCAGCAGGGTGGGCGGGAGCAATGAGCAGTTCTTC.

About this clone itself: Different DNA sequences within this sample yield the same CDR3. The CDR3 spells CASSLRQMNTEAFF. The CDR3 region has the DNA TGCGCCAGCAGCTTACGTCAGATGAACACTGAAGCTTTCTTT. The chain uses TRBV5-1 and TRBJ1-1; the D is unclear. Deletions cut 2 bases from V and 0 bases from J, with 8 bases between. CDR1 and CDR2 from the germline V gene are SGHRS and YFSETQ. The CDR3 length is 14 residues.

The CDR3 region has the DNA TGTGCCAGCAGCCGTAGGCAGGCCCTACTAGCCAAAAACATTCAGTACTTC. Translation: CASSRRQALLAKNIQYF. The chain combines TRBV3-1 (or the pseudogene TRBV3-2) with TRBJ2-4, with D unclear. There are 17 residues in the CDR3. The germline V and J ends were trimmed by 4 bases and 0 bases, with 16 bases remaining between them. Germline-derived CDR1 and CDR2 are LGHDT and YNNKEL (reference sequence).

This clone was detected once. This rearrangement joins TRBV2 to TRBJ1-5; the D gene is possibly TRBD1 (5 bases). The V end was cut by 8 bases, the J end by 0 bases, with 11 bases between. Germline assignment: CDR1 SNHLY and CDR2 FYNNEI. This CDR3 region has 14 residues. The CDR3 bases are TGTGCCAGCGGCCGGGACTTTAGCAATCAGCCCCAGCATTTT. Its protein product is CASGRDFSNQPQHF.

The rearrangement uses TRBV2 and TRBJ1-5; TRBD1 might be the D (6 bases). CDR1 is SNHLY, CDR2 FYNNEI, per germline. V lost 5 bases and J lost 6, with 11 bases in between. The CDR3 covers 13 residues. The CDR3 bases are TGTGCCAGCAGTCCGTCCAGGGGTCAGCCCCAGCATTTT. Translating gives CASSPSRGQPQHF.

The rearrangement joins TRBV5-1 to TRBJ2-2; D remains unclear. Per the germline V gene, CDR1 is SGHRS and CDR2 is YFSETQ. The CDR3 runs to 15 residues. Between the trimmed V and J ends, which lost 1 base and 7 bases, there was a span of 14 bases. In nucleotides, the CDR3 is TGCGCCAGCAGCTTGCCGGCAGGTCCAAACGGGGAGCTGTTTTTT. The encoded protein is CASSLPAGPNGELFF.

For the CDR3, the DNA is TGCGCCAGCAGCTTCCAGGGCGACGGGGAGCTGTTTTTT. Protein: CASSFQGDGELFF. The gene calls are TRBV5-1 and TRBJ2-2, with D perhaps TRBD1 (5 bases). Germline V gene lookup returns CDR1 SGHRS and CDR2 YFSETQ. The V gene lost 2 bases and the J gene lost 7 bases, with 9 bases spanning the gap. CDR3 length: 13 residues.

A few counts support this clone. The chain employs TRBV18 and TRBJ1-1, with 7 bases fitting TRBD1. This CDR3 is built from 15 residues. With V trimmed by 0 bases and J by 4 bases, 5 bases remained unmatched. Germline values: CDR1 KGHSH, CDR2 LQKENI. The CDR3: CASSPPDRAGTEAFF. DNA for the CDR3: TGTGCCAGCTCACCACCCGACAGGGCGGGCACTGAAGCTTTCTTT. Filled out from reference TRBV18 and TRBJ1-1, the complete variable domain reads NAGVMQNPRHLVRRRGQEARLRCSPMKGHSHVYWYRQLPEEGLKFMVYLQKENIIDESGMPKERFSAEFPKEGPSILRIQQVVRGDSAAYFCASSPPDRAGTEAFFGQGTRLTVV.